The TCR beta chain under discussion was sequenced for a study of Graves' ophthalmopathy and Graves' hyperthyroidism. Germline CDR1 KGHDR, CDR2 SFDVKD. The V segment lost 11 bases and the J segment 4 bases; nucleotides outside the gene matches: 13. This CDR3 has 15 amino acids. RNA transcripts provided the template for amplifying TCR beta CDR3 regions. HTBI primers were employed in first-round RT-PCR, then a second-round multiplex PCR followed. Each CDR3 protein is one row after TCRdb ran MiXCR on the multiplex PCR reads. The data hold 740,000 or so distinct CDR3 sequences, with roughly 40% observed a single time.

This receptor was taken from an adult man with Graves' ophthalmopathy. The J gene is TRBJ1-5, the V gene TRBV24-1; 7 bases line up with TRBD1. The sample consisted of peripheral blood. CDR3 amino acids: CASSPQTGSNQPQHF. The CDR3 bases are TGTGCCAGCAGCCCCCAGACAGGGAGTAATCAGCCCCAGCATTTT.